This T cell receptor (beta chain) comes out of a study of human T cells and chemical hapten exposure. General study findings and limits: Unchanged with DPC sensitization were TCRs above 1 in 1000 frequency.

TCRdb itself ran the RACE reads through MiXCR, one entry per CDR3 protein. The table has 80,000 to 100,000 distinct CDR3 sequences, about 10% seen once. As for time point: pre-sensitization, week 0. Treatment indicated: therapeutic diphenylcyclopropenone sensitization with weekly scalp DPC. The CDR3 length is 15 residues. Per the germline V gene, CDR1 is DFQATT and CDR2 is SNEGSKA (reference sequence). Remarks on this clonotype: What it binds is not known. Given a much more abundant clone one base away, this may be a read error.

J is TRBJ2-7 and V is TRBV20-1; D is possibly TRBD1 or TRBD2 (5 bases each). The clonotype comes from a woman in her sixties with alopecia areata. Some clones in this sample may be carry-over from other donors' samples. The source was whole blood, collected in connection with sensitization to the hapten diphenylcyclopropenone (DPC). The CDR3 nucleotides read TGCAGTGCTCCCCCCGCCGGGGCCCTCTCCTTCGAGCAGTACTTC. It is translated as CSAPPAGALSFEQYF.